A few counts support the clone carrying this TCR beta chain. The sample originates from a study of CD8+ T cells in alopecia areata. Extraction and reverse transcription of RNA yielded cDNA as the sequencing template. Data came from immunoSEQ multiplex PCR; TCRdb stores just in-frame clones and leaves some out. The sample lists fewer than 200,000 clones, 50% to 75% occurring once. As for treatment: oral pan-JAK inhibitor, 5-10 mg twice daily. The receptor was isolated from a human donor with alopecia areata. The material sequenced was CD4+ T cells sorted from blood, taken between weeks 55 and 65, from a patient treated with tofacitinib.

As DNA, the CDR3 is TGTGCCTGGAGTGTGCGGGGAGGTGGCTACACCTTC. It translates to CAWSVRGGGYTF. The chain has TRBV30 and TRBJ1-2; D unclear. The CDR3 sequence is 12 residues long. Germline lookup yields CDR1 GTSNPN and CDR2 SVGIG (reference sequence). Trimming shortened V by 0 bases and J by 7 bases, and 9 bases separated the two germline ends.